This passage covers 25 T cell receptor beta chains from one sample sequenced in a study of blood T cell repertoires in COVID-19. Data came from immunoSEQ multiplex PCR; TCRdb stores just in-frame clones and leaves some out. The sample lists approximately 150,000 clones; about 84% were seen once. The sequencing sample was made of peripheral blood. The receptors were gathered from a woman aged 45 to 65 with acute or convalescent COVID-19.

The rearrangement links TRBV7-8 to TRBJ2-1, with 12 nucleotides matching TRBD2. The CDR3 contains 20 residues. Looked up from germline, CDR1 is SGHVS and CDR2 is FQNEAQ. The J segment lost 0 bases and the V segment lost 1 base, leaving 10 bases of the junction unmatched. CDR3 protein: CASSLVPSGGAQSSYNEQFF. CDR3 DNA: TGTGCCAGCAGCTTAGTGCCTAGCGGGGGGGCCCAGAGCTCCTACAATGAGCAGTTCTTC.

This chain links TRBV18 with TRBJ2-7, with 7 bases identical to TRBD1. CDR3 size: 13 residues. Losses at the gene ends were 4 bases for V and 2 bases for J; bases not matched to a gene: 2. Germline V gene lookup returns CDR1 KGHSH and CDR2 LQKENI. The CDR3 loop reads CASSRGGPYEQYF. The CDR3 bases are TGTGCCAGCTCACGAGGGGGCCCCTACGAGCAGTACTTC.

The chain uses TRBV19 and TRBJ1-3, with unresolved D. The CDR3 has 15 amino acids. Between the trimmed V and J ends, which lost 6 bases and 6 bases, there was a span of 18 bases. The germline V gene has CDR1 LNHDA and CDR2 SQIVND (reference sequence). CDR3 sequence reads: CASRRPDSSENTIYF. DNA for the CDR3: TGTGCCAGTAGGCGGCCCGACTCGTCCGAAAACACCATATATTTT.

This rearrangement joins TRBV7-9 to TRBJ1-5; 9 bases match TRBD1. V shed 4 bases and J 4 bases; nucleotides not matched to a gene: 8. The CDR3 extends over 16 amino acids. From germline, CDR1 is SEHNR and CDR2 FQNEAQ (reference sequence). In nucleotides, the CDR3 is TGTGCCAGCAGCTCCCGAACAGGGGGCTCGAATCAGCCCCAGCATTTT. Amino acid sequence: CASSSRTGGSNQPQHF. Using reference TRBV7-9 and TRBJ1-5 for the parts outside the CDR3, the full variable domain is DTGVSQNPRHKITKRGQNVTFRCDPISEHNRLYWYRQTLGQGPEFLTYFQNEAQLEKSRLLSDRFSAERPKGSFSTLEIQRTEQGDSAMYLCASSSRTGGSNQPQHFGDGTRLSIL.

The chain uses TRBV9 and TRBJ1-4; 7 bases align to TRBD1. The length of the CDR3 is 15 residues. The trim removed 3 bases at V and 8 bases at J, leaving 10 bases unmatched. The germline V gene encodes CDR1 SGDLS and CDR2 YYNGEE. CDR3 DNA sequence: TGTGCCAGCAGCGCGGAGGGGGCGGTCGACGAAAAACTGTTTTTT. Amino acids: CASSAEGAVDEKLFF.

This clone has just one count. This sequence joins TRBV29-1 and TRBJ1-2, with D possibly matching TRBD1 (5 bases). The germline gives CDR1 SQVTM, CDR2 ANQGSEA. The CDR3 totals 15 residues. V shed 5 bases and J shed 7 bases, with 23 bases lying between them. The CDR3 sequence: CSVHPGTAPSGGYTF. CDR3 bases: TGCAGCGTTCATCCGGGGACTGCGCCCTCCGGTGGCTACACCTTC.

The chain recombines TRBV28 with TRBJ1-1; maybe TRBD1 (5 bases). The length of the CDR3 is 13 residues. Per the germline V gene, CDR1 is MDHEN and CDR2 is SYDVKM. Trimming removed 5 bases at V and 9 bases at J, with 16 bases between. The CDR3 DNA is TGTGCCAGCAGTGCAGACAGTGGAAGTCAAGCTTTCTTT. It translates to CASSADSGSQAFF. The full variable domain, its missing parts supplied by reference TRBV28 and TRBJ1-1, is DVKVTQSSRYLVKRTGEKVFLECVQDMDHENMFWYRQDPGLGLRLIYFSYDVKMKEKGDIPEGYSVSREKKERFSLILESASTNQTSMYLCASSADSGSQAFFGQGTRLTVV.

The J gene is TRBJ2-1, the V gene TRBV2, with 7 bases matching TRBD2. The CDR3 extends over 15 amino acids. CDR1 and CDR2 (germline): SNHLY, FYNNEI. The J segment lost 5 bases and the V segment lost 5 bases, leaving 9 bases of the junction unmatched. The chain's CDR3 is CASSPGTTRDNEQFF. CDR3 bases: TGTGCCAGCAGTCCCGGGACTACCCGTGACAATGAGCAGTTCTTC.

The chain combines TRBV6-2 or TRBV6-3 with TRBJ2-1, with TRBD2 matching over 9 bases. The CDR3 length is 13 residues. J was trimmed by 8 bases and V by 5 bases; bases with no gene match: 4. Per the germline V gene, CDR1 is MNHEY and CDR2 is SVGEGT. The CDR3 region is CASSIAGDDEQFF. CDR3 sequence (DNA): TGTGCCAGCAGTATAGCGGGGGACGATGAGCAGTTCTTC.

V gene TRBV6-5 combines with J gene TRBJ2-7; a weak D match, TRBD1 (6 bases). V was trimmed by 0 bases and J by 3 bases, leaving 9 bases between them. Per the germline V gene, CDR1 is MNHEY and CDR2 is SVGAGI. CDR3 size: 14 residues. The CDR3 coding sequence is TGTGCCAGCAGTTACTCGATACAGGGCTACGAGCAGTACTTC. Encoded protein: CASSYSIQGYEQYF.

Remarks on this clone: At the DNA level, this CDR3 is encoded by other sequences in the same sample as well. V and J are TRBV5-1 and TRBJ2-7, with 9 bases identical to TRBD2. Per the germline V gene, CDR1 is SGHRS and CDR2 is YFSETQ. With 0 bases clipped from V and 5 bases from J, the junction kept 3 bases outside the gene matches. The CDR3 has 14 amino acids. Written as DNA, the CDR3 is TGCGCCAGCAGCTTGGGCGGGGGGGCGGACGAGCAGTACTTC. It specifies CASSLGGGADEQYF.

The chain employs TRBV7-3 and TRBJ2-3; 7 bases are shared with TRBD2. The V gene end was trimmed by 1 base and the J gene end by 2 bases; junction bases not matched to a gene: 9. The CDR3 extends over 17 amino acids. Germline V gene lookup returns CDR1 SGHTA and CDR2 FQGTGA. DNA of the CDR3: TGTGCCAGCAGCTTAAGTCCTACAGCGGGGTTCACAGATACGCAGTATTTT. Translated, it gives CASSLSPTAGFTDTQYF.

The rearrangement links TRBV27 to TRBJ2-7; D is unresolved. CDR1 and CDR2 from the germline V gene are MNHEY and SMNVEV (reference sequence). This CDR3 contains 13 residues. V shed 5 bases and J shed 6 bases, with 14 bases lying between them. The CDR3 reads CASSLSSSGEQYF. In DNA, the CDR3 is TGTGCCAGCAGTCTTTCTAGTTCCGGCGAGCAGTACTTC.

The genes are TRBV21-1 and TRBJ1-1; the listed D gene, TRBD1, was not tested against the DNA. TRBV21-1 is reported as a pseudogene. The CDR3 is 15 amino acids. The CDR3 protein is CASSGQGVAGTEAFF. CDR3 coding DNA: TGTGCCAGCAGCGGACAGGGGGTAGCGGGCACTGAAGCTTTCTTT.

The chain joins TRBV19 to TRBJ1-5, with TRBD1 as a possible D gene (5 bases). V was pared by 0 bases and J by 4 bases, with 13 bases between. Germline-derived CDR1 and CDR2 are LNHDA and SQIVND (reference sequence). The CDR3 contains 16 residues. The CDR3 DNA follows: TGTGCCAGTAGTATAGATCACATCAGGGCGAATCAGCCCCAGCATTTT. Protein: CASSIDHIRANQPQHF.

This CDR3 reads CASSQGTAPSYEQYF. In DNA form, the CDR3 reads TGCGCCAGCAGCCAAGGGACTGCCCCTTCCTACGAGCAGTACTTC. The rearrangement joins TRBV4-3 to TRBJ2-7; perhaps TRBD2 as D (5 bases). V lost 1 base and J lost 1, with 11 bases in between. CDR3 size: 15 residues. CDR1 is LGHNA, CDR2 YSLEER, per germline.

The chain combines TRBV7-9 with TRBJ2-3; D remains ambiguous. The CDR3 sequence is 14 residues long. Germline V lookup: CDR1 SEHNR, CDR2 FQNEAQ (reference sequence). V was cut by 5 bases and J by 2 bases, with 11 bases left in between. DNA of the CDR3: TGTGCCAGCAGCGCAGCGCTCCCCACAGATACGCAGTATTTT. This translates into CASSAALPTDTQYF.

Only a few counts were recorded for this clone. The V gene is TRBV18, the J gene TRBJ2-7; no reliable D call. This CDR3 comprises 15 residues. The germline V gene encodes CDR1 KGHSH and CDR2 LQKENI. V gave up 0 bases and J gave up 3 bases, with 12 bases separating them. CDR3 nucleotides: TGTGCCAGCTCACCACCATCGGGTTTTCTCTACGAGCAGTACTTC. Protein sequence: CASSPPSGFLYEQYF.

The chain carries TRBV6-5 and TRBJ1-2, with D tentatively TRBD1 (5 bases). Trimming pared 5 bases from V and 8 bases from J, leaving 15 bases between. This CDR3 is 13 amino acids long. Germline-derived CDR1 and CDR2 are MNHEY and SVGAGI. The CDR3 nucleotides read TGTGCCAGCAGTACCCCGAGGGAGGGGGGCTACACCTTC. It translates to CASSTPREGGYTF.

V is TRBV5-1 and J is TRBJ2-6; tentatively, D is TRBD1 (6 bases). Germline V gene data show CDR1 as SGHRS and CDR2 as YFSETQ. The length of the CDR3 is 19 residues. V gave up 0 bases and J gave up 0 bases, with 16 bases separating them. This CDR3 reads CASSLAGTLASSGANVLTF. CDR3 in DNA: TGCGCCAGCAGCTTGGCCGGGACACTGGCGAGCTCTGGGGCCAACGTCCTGACTTTC.

The genes are TRBV18 and TRBJ1-3; TRBD1 aligns across 7 bases. CDR3 length: 15 amino acids. The germline CDR1 and CDR2 sequences are KGHSH and LQKENI. The J segment lost 4 bases and the V segment lost 5 bases, leaving 8 bases of the junction unmatched. CDR3 region: CASSKNTGDGNTIYF. CDR3 nucleotide sequence: TGTGCCAGCTCAAAGAACACAGGGGACGGAAACACCATATATTTT.

This sequence joins TRBV9 and TRBJ2-1, with D possibly being TRBD1 (6 bases). The CDR3 has 16 amino acids. V was cut by 5 bases and J by 7 bases, with 22 bases left in between. Germline loops: CDR1 SGDLS, CDR2 YYNGEE. This CDR3 is CASRASGTGLANEQFF. DNA of the CDR3: TGTGCCAGCAGAGCGTCCGGTACAGGGCTTGCTAATGAGCAGTTCTTC.

The sample holds a few counts of this clone. The rearrangement uses TRBV28 and TRBJ2-7; D possibly corresponds to TRBD2 (5 bases). CDR1 is MDHEN and CDR2 is SYDVKM in the germline V gene. Trimming pared 3 bases from V and 3 bases from J, leaving 9 bases between. The CDR3 contains 13 residues. The CDR3 reads CASSFGEFYEQYF. For the CDR3, the DNA is TGTGCCAGCAGTTTCGGGGAGTTCTACGAGCAGTACTTC.

This clone showed up just a few times. V usage is TRBV6-2 or TRBV6-3 and J usage is TRBJ2-1; 8 nucleotides match TRBD2. Germline V gene lookup returns CDR1 MNHEY and CDR2 SVGEGT. The CDR3 covers 15 residues. V was clipped by 5 bases and J by 1 base; unmatched bases: 4. The CDR3 DNA is TGTGCCAGCAGTGCCCGGGGGGGTTCCTACAATGAGCAGTTCTTC. Translation: CASSARGGSYNEQFF.

The chain is built from TRBV30 and TRBJ2-1, with D perhaps TRBD2 (6 bases). The CDR3 covers 15 residues. The V gene's germline CDR1 is GTSNPN and CDR2 SVGIG (reference sequence). V was cut by 0 bases and J by 6 bases, with 15 bases left in between. The CDR3 loop reads CAWSVWGGAVNEQFF. The DNA of the CDR3 is TGTGCCTGGAGTGTCTGGGGCGGGGCAGTCAATGAGCAGTTCTTC.